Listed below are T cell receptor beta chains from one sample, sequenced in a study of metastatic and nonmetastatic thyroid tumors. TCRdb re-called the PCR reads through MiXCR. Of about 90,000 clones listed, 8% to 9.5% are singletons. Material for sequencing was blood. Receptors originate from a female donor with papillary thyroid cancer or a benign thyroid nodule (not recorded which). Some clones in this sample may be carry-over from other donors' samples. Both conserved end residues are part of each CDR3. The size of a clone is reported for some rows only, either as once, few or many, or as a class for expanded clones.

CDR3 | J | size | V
CASSDASGGYEQYF | TRBJ2-7 | few | TRBV6-2/TRBV6-3
CAWSAGDAGRGANVLTF | TRBJ2-6 | few | TRBV30
CASSHRDRVNGYTF | TRBJ1-2 | many | TRBV4-2
CASRVAGTGHNQPQHF | TRBJ1-5 | many | TRBV28
CASSHMEGGYGYTF | TRBJ1-2 | medium-sized | TRBV6-1
CASSASRDIYGYTF | TRBJ1-2 | many | TRBV5-6
CASSPGTDTQYF | TRBJ2-3 | many | TRBV11-2
CASSRGIKYNEQFF | TRBJ2-1 | many | TRBV19
CASTPGRGTNEKLFF | TRBJ1-4 | many | TRBV5-1
CATSRDPPGLAWRNEQFF | TRBJ2-1 | NA | TRBV15
CASSKVAGTGVGTGELFF | TRBJ2-2 | many | TRBV27
CASSVGLAGGTQYF | TRBJ2-5 | few | TRBV9
CASSGRGDNQPQHF | TRBJ1-5 | NA | TRBV28
CASSVYRNQPQHF | TRBJ1-5 | few | TRBV6-1
CASSQGAGGSTDTQYF | TRBJ2-3 | many | TRBV4-2
CASSPSRDNSPLHF | TRBJ1-6 | many | TRBV28
CASSQDRGSGANVLTF | TRBJ2-6 | many | TRBV4-2
CASSLRSYEQYF | TRBJ2-7 | few | TRBV28
CASSASGQAYNEQFF | TRBJ2-1 | many | TRBV9
CASSTYSDSNSPLHF | TRBJ1-6 | NA | TRBV6-1
CASHFPATNEKLFF | TRBJ1-4 | NA | TRBV6-1
CASSFNRGNEQFF | TRBJ2-1 | NA | TRBV11-3
CASSQDPISGGAESNEKLFF | TRBJ1-4 | NA | TRBV3-1
CASSLTGALSYEQYF | TRBJ2-7 | NA | TRBV5-6
CASSLGTVNTEAFF | TRBJ1-1 | many | TRBV19
CASSWAVDQGGETQYF | TRBJ2-5 | many | TRBV6-1
CSVAFTGQLQETQYF | TRBJ2-5 | NA | TRBV29-1
CATSRGNHDSPLHF | TRBJ1-6 | many | TRBV15
CASGMGPKMPLSGNTIYF | TRBJ1-3 | many | TRBV6-5
CASSLAGGPDTQYF | TRBJ2-3 | many | TRBV5-4
CASSEGGQSRGDEQFF | TRBJ2-1 | many | TRBV6-1
CASSALAGVFINTGELFF | TRBJ2-2 | NA | TRBV5-6
CASSPRQVNASPLHF | TRBJ1-6 | many | TRBV18
CASSGRTSEGDTQYF | TRBJ2-3 | many | TRBV5-6
CASGRGAMSGYTF | TRBJ1-2 | NA | TRBV6-1
CATTTGGGPGPEAFF | TRBJ1-1 | many | TRBV15
CASSETVGYQPQHF | TRBJ1-5 | many | TRBV2
CASSPGRYWGNQPQHF | TRBJ1-5 | many | TRBV5-1
CASSQFGQGGSYEQYF | TRBJ2-7 | many | TRBV4-2
CASSPPGRAQHF | TRBJ1-5 | NA | TRBV18
CASSLSSWGGGGYTF | TRBJ1-2 | many | TRBV28
CASSESGTAPAGAFF | TRBJ1-1 | many | TRBV18
CASSPGTGGHEQYF | TRBJ2-7 | many | TRBV19
CASSVAGNTGELFF | TRBJ2-2 | many | TRBV9
CASSGTSGVSTDTQYF | TRBJ2-3 | many | TRBV9
CASSLKIAPGQETQYF | TRBJ2-5 | many | TRBV11-2
CATRTRGSKYEQYF | TRBJ2-7 | NA | TRBV10-3
CSAVADSSYNEQFF | TRBJ2-1 | few | TRBV20-1
CASSRLPSGANNEQFF | TRBJ2-1 | NA | TRBV11-2
CASSLEGRVYGYTF | TRBJ1-2 | many | TRBV7-9
CASTPTPNTGELFF | TRBJ2-2 | many | TRBV6-1
CASRDSGYSTDTQYF | TRBJ2-3 | many | TRBV6-4
CASSLRGGASSYNEQFF | TRBJ2-1 | many | TRBV7-3
CASSSQGGDETQYF | TRBJ2-5 | many | TRBV7-3
CASSFRGANQPQHF | TRBJ1-5 | many | TRBV27